A single sample is the source of the 8 T cell receptor beta chains below, sequenced in a study of regulatory T cells in long-lasting Graves disease. Researchers made TCR beta libraries by using iRepertoire HTBI primers and running Arm-PCR on CDR3 regions. TCRdb re-called the multiplex PCR reads through MiXCR, storing one row per CDR3 protein. Of 360,000 or so distinct CDR3 sequences listed, about 10% are singletons. Noted time point: newly diagnosed GD, antithyroid drugs for less than 3 months. Scientists built the TCR library using RNA that was extracted from PBMCs. Separately, the same data were catalogued under a study of T cells in Graves' hyperthyroidism and ophthalmopathy.

The material sequenced was peripheral blood mononuclear cells (PBMCs), taken at new diagnosis, from a patient treated with antithyroid drugs. The receptors here all came from a young woman with Graves disease.

The V gene is TRBV19, the J gene TRBJ1-5; D unresolved. Trimming took 1 base from V and 6 from J, leaving 7 bases between them. This CDR3 region has 13 residues. The V gene's germline CDR1 is LNHDA and CDR2 SQIVND (reference sequence). CDR3 bases: TGTGCCAGTAGTATAGGTCTTTTTCAGCCCCAGCATTTT. Amino acid sequence: CASSIGLFQPQHF.

There are many counts of this clonotype. The junction does not match germline at one end; this may be a read error. The chain joins TRBV25-1 to TRBJ2-6, with D uncertain. This CDR3 has 13 residues. Germline CDR1 is MGHDK and CDR2 is SYGVNS. The CDR3 DNA follows: TGCGCCAGCAGACCGTCTGGGGCCAACGTCCTGACTTTC. The encoded protein is CASRPSGANVLTF.

This clonotype has a count of ten or more. The J gene is TRBJ2-1, the V gene TRBV9; TRBD2 might be the D (5 bases). Between the trimmed V and J ends, which lost 4 bases and 0 bases, there was a span of 20 bases. The germline V gene has CDR1 SGDLS and CDR2 YYNGEE. CDR3 length equals 18 residues. CDR3 bases: TGTGCCAGCAGCCCGCAGGTCGGAGCGGCAAGCTCCTACAATGAGCAGTTCTTC. This codes for CASSPQVGAASSYNEQFF.

This clonotype was recorded many times. V is TRBV11-2 and J is TRBJ2-7, with no clear D. This CDR3 is built from 14 residues. Germline V gene sequence: CDR1 SGHAT, CDR2 FQNNGV. Trimming took off 2 bases at V and 3 bases at J, with 11 bases between the two ends. CDR3 DNA: TGTGCCAGCAGCTTACAACGGCGGAACTACGAGCAGTACTTC. Translation: CASSLQRRNYEQYF.

The chain has TRBV25-1 and TRBJ2-1; 7 bases map to TRBD2. J lost 4 bases, V lost 1 base, and 13 bases had no gene match. CDR1 is MGHDK and CDR2 is SYGVNS in the germline V gene. This CDR3 spans 18 amino acids. CDR3 loop: CASSEFPGGEVRYNEQFF. The DNA for the CDR3 is TGTGCCAGCAGTGAATTCCCGGGAGGCGAAGTAAGATACAATGAGCAGTTCTTC.

This clonotype appeared many times. The chain recombines TRBV9 with TRBJ1-4; 7 nucleotides agree with TRBD1. The CDR3 totals 15 residues. Unmatched junction bases numbered 8, after V lost 4 bases and J lost 5 bases. Germline values: CDR1 SGDLS, CDR2 YYNGEE. CDR3 amino acids: CASSPIGTANEKLFF. The CDR3 DNA reads as TGTGCCAGCAGCCCAATCGGGACAGCGAATGAAAAACTGTTTTTT.

The sample holds many counts of this clonotype. The chain recombines TRBV7-2 with TRBJ1-5; 8 bases are shared with TRBD1. V gave up 0 bases and J gave up 0 bases; unmatched junction bases: 4. The V gene's germline CDR1 is SGHTA and CDR2 FQGNSA. The CDR3 extends over 17 amino acids. CDR3 sequence (DNA): TGTGCCAGCAGCTTAGCCCTGACAGGGGTTAGCAATCAGCCCCAGCATTTT. This translates into CASSLALTGVSNQPQHF.

This clonotype was seen more than once but under ten times. This rearrangement joins TRBV6-1 to TRBJ1-2; D unresolved. With 5 bases removed from V and 4 bases from J, the gap between germline ends came to 11 bases. The CDR3 loop spans 13 amino acids. Germline V gene data show CDR1 as MNHNS and CDR2 as SASEGT. The CDR3 here is CASSKQPSYGYTF. The DNA for the CDR3 is TGTGCCAGCAGTAAACAGCCCTCCTATGGCTACACCTTC.